The rows below give T cell receptor beta chains drawn from one sample of a study of T cell clonotyping in hematopoietic cell transplantation. The repertoire was sequenced with immunoSEQ multiplex PCR; TCRdb's copy has only in-frame clones and lacks some. The sample shows 10,000 to 15,000 clones, 80% to 95% of them seen only once. Sample: peripheral blood mononuclear cells. The receptors originated from a man aged 25-45 years in good health. Some clones in this sample may be carry-over from other donors' samples. Each CDR3 is given with its conserved first and last residue. Fields, in order: CDR3 protein, CDR3 DNA, clone size, V gene, J gene, D gene. A D gene is named only where the DNA matches it firmly. Some rows mark clone size as missing; the rest say once, few, many or name a class of expanded clone.

CDR3 protein: CASSGGQGYNSPLHF; CDR3 DNA: TGTGCCAGCAGTGGAGGACAGGGATATAATTCACCCCTCCACTTT; clone size: -; V gene: TRBV2; J gene: TRBJ1-6; D gene: TRBD1
CDR3 protein: CASSLNPGLRDNEQFF; CDR3 DNA: TGTGCCAGCAGCTTAAATCCCGGACTTAGGGACAATGAGCAGTTCTTC; clone size: few; V gene: TRBV7-3; J gene: TRBJ2-1; D gene: -
CDR3 protein: CSVAFQRGILNYGYTF; CDR3 DNA: TGCAGCGTTGCATTTCAGAGGGGGATACTAAACTATGGCTACACCTTC; clone size: -; V gene: TRBV29-1; J gene: TRBJ1-2; D gene: -
CDR3 protein: CASSARQEWGYTF; CDR3 DNA: TGTGCCAGCAGTGCCCGACAGGAATGGGGCTACACCTTC; clone size: -; V gene: TRBV6-1; J gene: TRBJ1-2; D gene: -
CDR3 protein: CASSLSTGLGRSPLHF; CDR3 DNA: TGCGCCAGCAGCTTGAGTACAGGTCTGGGTCGGTCACCCCTCCACTTT; clone size: once; V gene: TRBV5-1; J gene: TRBJ1-6; D gene: -
CDR3 protein: CASSQQGPHTEAFF; CDR3 DNA: TGTGCCAGCAGTCAACAGGGACCGCACACTGAAGCTTTCTTT; clone size: -; V gene: TRBV6-5; J gene: TRBJ1-1; D gene: -
CDR3 protein: CASSEGAASTDTQYF; CDR3 DNA: TGTGCCAGCAGTGAGGGGGCGGCGAGCACAGATACGCAGTATTTT; clone size: once; V gene: TRBV6-4; J gene: TRBJ2-3; D gene: -
CDR3 protein: CASSQVGQGDYEQYF; CDR3 DNA: TGCGCCAGCAGCCAAGTCGGTCAGGGCGACTACGAGCAGTACTTC; clone size: once; V gene: TRBV4-1; J gene: TRBJ2-7; D gene: -
CDR3 protein: CASIGSPGNTIYF; CDR3 DNA: TGTGCCAGCATAGGGTCGCCAGGAAACACCATATATTTT; clone size: -; V gene: TRBV28; J gene: TRBJ1-3; D gene: -
CDR3 protein: CASKRGMNTEAFF; CDR3 DNA: TGTGCCAGTAAACGAGGGATGAACACTGAAGCTTTCTTT; clone size: -; V gene: TRBV19; J gene: TRBJ1-1; D gene: -
CDR3 protein: CASSLTGAFMNTEAFF; CDR3 DNA: TGTGCCAGCAGCCTTACAGGGGCCTTTATGAACACTGAAGCTTTCTTT; clone size: -; V gene: TRBV27; J gene: TRBJ1-1; D gene: TRBD1
CDR3 protein: CASSFTERGADTQYF; CDR3 DNA: TGCGCCAGCAGCTTCACCGAGCGTGGCGCAGATACGCAGTATTTT; clone size: -; V gene: TRBV5-1; J gene: TRBJ2-3; D gene: -
CDR3 protein: CASTLQGGETQYF; CDR3 DNA: TGTGCCAGCACCCTACAGGGGGGCGAGACCCAGTACTTC; clone size: -; V gene: TRBV2; J gene: TRBJ2-5; D gene: TRBD1
CDR3 protein: CAWGKGNQPQHF; CDR3 DNA: TGTGCCTGGGGAAAGGGCAATCAGCCCCAGCATTTT; clone size: -; V gene: TRBV30; J gene: TRBJ1-5; D gene: -
CDR3 protein: CASSLVNRAYEQYF; CDR3 DNA: TGTGCCAGCAGCTTAGTAAACAGGGCCTACGAGCAGTACTTC; clone size: few; V gene: TRBV7-2; J gene: TRBJ2-7; D gene: -
CDR3 protein: CASSYSPGGNYGYTF; CDR3 DNA: TGTGCCAGCAGTTACTCGCCTGGGGGCAACTATGGCTACACCTTC; clone size: few; V gene: TRBV6-6; J gene: TRBJ1-2; D gene: -
CDR3 protein: CASSFTGGNEKLFF; CDR3 DNA: TGTGCCAGCAGCTTTACAGGGGGTAATGAAAAACTGTTTTTT; clone size: -; V gene: TRBV5-6; J gene: TRBJ1-4; D gene: TRBD1
CDR3 protein: CASSLAGRTGPRGVHEQYF; CDR3 DNA: TGCGCCAGCAGCTTGGCCGGTCGGACAGGGCCTAGGGGCGTCCACGAGCAGTACTTC; clone size: -; V gene: TRBV5-1; J gene: TRBJ2-7; D gene: TRBD1
CDR3 protein: CASSQASSYNSPLHF; CDR3 DNA: TGCGCCAGCAGCCAAGCTAGCTCCTATAATTCACCCCTCCACTTT; clone size: once; V gene: TRBV4-1; J gene: TRBJ1-6; D gene: -
CDR3 protein: CASSLEITSYNEQFF; CDR3 DNA: TGTGCCAGCAGCTTAGAGATTACTTCATACAATGAGCAGTTCTTC; clone size: -; V gene: TRBV11-2; J gene: TRBJ2-1; D gene: -
CDR3 protein: CAWSVGQGAAFF; CDR3 DNA: -; clone size: -; V gene: TRBV30; J gene: TRBJ1-2; D gene: -
CDR3 protein: CASSLLGETQYF; CDR3 DNA: TGTGCCAGCAGTTTACTTGGAGAGACCCAGTACTTC; clone size: -; V gene: TRBV27; J gene: TRBJ2-5; D gene: -
CDR3 protein: CASSRAPQLAGVEQFF; CDR3 DNA: TGCGCCAGCAGCCGGGCCCCGCAACTAGCGGGGGTGGAGCAGTTCTTC; clone size: -; V gene: TRBV4-1; J gene: TRBJ2-1; D gene: TRBD2
CDR3 protein: CASSVDAPWGGEQFF; CDR3 DNA: TGCGCCAGCAGCGTGGACGCTCCTTGGGGGGGTGAGCAGTTCTTC; clone size: -; V gene: TRBV5-1; J gene: TRBJ2-1; D gene: TRBD2
CDR3 protein: CASQGQGFNQPQHF; CDR3 DNA: TGTGCCAGCCAGGGACAGGGATTCAATCAGCCCCAGCATTTT; clone size: -; V gene: TRBV6-5; J gene: TRBJ1-5; D gene: TRBD1
CDR3 protein: CASSSPGTGSGYTF; CDR3 DNA: TGTGCCAGCAGCTCCCCGGGGACAGGGAGCGGCTACACCTTC; clone size: once; V gene: TRBV7-2; J gene: TRBJ1-2; D gene: TRBD1
CDR3 protein: CAWSVQGASGSYEQYF; CDR3 DNA: TGTGCCTGGAGTGTACAAGGGGCTAGCGGATCCTACGAGCAGTACTTC; clone size: -; V gene: TRBV30; J gene: TRBJ2-7; D gene: TRBD2
CDR3 protein: CSVGQSGAHYGYTF; CDR3 DNA: TGCAGCGTTGGACAATCAGGGGCCCACTATGGCTACACCTTC; clone size: -; V gene: TRBV29-1; J gene: TRBJ1-2; D gene: -
CDR3 protein: CSVSRQGSLYTF; CDR3 DNA: TGCAGCGTTTCCAGACAGGGATCACTCTACACCTTC; clone size: -; V gene: TRBV29-1; J gene: TRBJ1-2; D gene: TRBD1
CDR3 protein: CAVQSSYNSPLHF; CDR3 DNA: TGTGCCGTTCAGAGCTCCTATAATTCACCCCTCCACTTT; clone size: -; V gene: TRBV6-1; J gene: TRBJ1-6; D gene: -
CDR3 protein: CASSLTKGSYEQYF; CDR3 DNA: TGTGCCAGCAGCTTGACCAAGGGTTCCTACGAGCAGTACTTC; clone size: -; V gene: TRBV5-6; J gene: TRBJ2-7; D gene: -
CDR3 protein: CASSLAFQHQEKLFF; CDR3 DNA: TGTGCCAGCAGCTTAGCCTTTCAGCACCAAGAAAAACTGTTTTTT; clone size: -; V gene: TRBV7-2; J gene: TRBJ1-4; D gene: -
CDR3 protein: CASSPSGSGELFF; CDR3 DNA: TGTGCCAGCAGCCCTAGCGGGAGCGGGGAGCTGTTTTTT; clone size: -; V gene: TRBV5-4; J gene: TRBJ2-2; D gene: TRBD2